Listed below are T cell receptor beta chains from one sample, sequenced in a study of early T cells in non-severe SARS-CoV-2 infection. From the 5' RACE reads, TCRdb called clonotypes with MiXCR, one entry per CDR3 protein. The sample holds over 50,000 distinct CDR3 sequences, about 7.6% seen once. Here the sequenced sample was whole blood, taken at baseline. The receptors were gathered from an adult who was a healthcare worker with PCR-confirmed SARS-CoV-2 infection or an uninfected control (not recorded which). Both conserved end residues are part of each CDR3. Fields, in order: J gene, D gene, clone size, V gene, CDR3 protein, CDR3 DNA. The D gene is left open where the match is weak. Clone size appears in some rows only: once, few, many, or a class for an expanded clone.

j_call: TRBJ2-3
d_call: -
clone_size: many
v_call: TRBV20-1
cdr3_aa: CSAREGRRAALADTQYF
cdr3_nt: TGCAGTGCTAGAGAGGGGCGTCGGGCGGCCCTCGCAGATACGCAGTATTTT

j_call: TRBJ2-1
d_call: TRBD2
clone_size: many
v_call: TRBV7-3
cdr3_aa: CASSLTRLADYYNEQFF
cdr3_nt: TGTGCCAGCAGCTTAACCCGACTAGCGGACTACTACAATGAGCAGTTCTTC

j_call: TRBJ2-1
d_call: -
clone_size: many
v_call: TRBV4-1
cdr3_aa: CASSQETWNEQFF
cdr3_nt: TGCGCCAGCAGCCAAGAGACTTGGAATGAGCAGTTCTTC

j_call: TRBJ1-2
d_call: TRBD1
clone_size: -
v_call: TRBV5-1
cdr3_aa: CASSATGAQNGYTF
cdr3_nt: TGCGCCAGCAGCGCCACAGGGGCCCAAAATGGCTACACCTTC

j_call: TRBJ2-3
d_call: TRBD2
clone_size: -
v_call: TRBV27
cdr3_aa: CASSSIAGDTQYF
cdr3_nt: TGTGCCAGCAGTTCCATAGCGGGAGATACGCAGTATTTT

j_call: TRBJ2-5
d_call: -
clone_size: many
v_call: TRBV28
cdr3_aa: CASQETQYF
cdr3_nt: TGTGCCAGCCAGGAGACCCAGTACTTC

j_call: TRBJ2-2
d_call: -
clone_size: few
v_call: TRBV6-6
cdr3_aa: CASRQIANTGELFF
cdr3_nt: TGTGCCAGCAGACAGATAGCGAACACCGGGGAGCTGTTTTTT

j_call: TRBJ2-7
d_call: -
clone_size: few
v_call: TRBV30
cdr3_aa: CAWSARRGFSYEQYF
cdr3_nt: TGTGCCTGGAGTGCGAGGAGGGGTTTCTCCTACGAGCAGTACTTC

j_call: TRBJ2-7
d_call: -
clone_size: -
v_call: TRBV27
cdr3_aa: CASSSGASGSEQYF
cdr3_nt: TGTGCCAGCAGTTCCGGGGCCTCGGGATCCGAGCAGTACTTC

j_call: TRBJ2-7
d_call: -
clone_size: many
v_call: TRBV13
cdr3_aa: CASSFGGPWDEQYF
cdr3_nt: TGTGCCAGCAGCTTCGGTGGCCCCTGGGACGAGCAGTACTTC

j_call: TRBJ1-2
d_call: -
clone_size: few
v_call: TRBV29-1
cdr3_aa: CSVEDHPPPTGNYGYTF
cdr3_nt: TGCAGCGTTGAAGATCATCCCCCCCCGACAGGCAACTATGGCTACACCTTC

j_call: TRBJ2-2
d_call: -
clone_size: -
v_call: TRBV12-3/TRBV12-4
cdr3_aa: CASTLGSWGTGELFF
cdr3_nt: TGTGCCAGCACCCTTGGGTCCTGGGGTACCGGGGAGCTGTTTTTT

j_call: TRBJ2-7
d_call: -
clone_size: many
v_call: TRBV6-1
cdr3_aa: CASSERREGRSYEQYF
cdr3_nt: TGTGCCAGCAGTGAACGGAGAGAGGGGAGATCCTACGAGCAGTACTTC

j_call: TRBJ2-3
d_call: TRBD1
clone_size: many
v_call: TRBV24-1
cdr3_aa: CATSEDRGGDTQYF
cdr3_nt: TGTGCCACCAGTGAGGACAGGGGCGGCGATACGCAGTATTTT

j_call: TRBJ1-4
d_call: -
clone_size: -
v_call: TRBV30
cdr3_aa: CACTLQGKLFF
cdr3_nt: TGTGCCTGCACCCTCCAGGGGAAACTGTTTTTT

j_call: TRBJ2-5
d_call: TRBD1
clone_size: few
v_call: TRBV7-6
cdr3_aa: CASSLSLGQGAETQYF
cdr3_nt: TGTGCCAGCAGCTTATCTCTGGGACAGGGTGCAGAGACCCAGTACTTC

j_call: TRBJ2-1
d_call: TRBD2
clone_size: few
v_call: TRBV7-9
cdr3_aa: CASSSTAGGSYNEQFF
cdr3_nt: TGTGCCAGCAGCTCGACAGCGGGAGGATCGTACAATGAGCAGTTCTTC

j_call: TRBJ1-4
d_call: -
clone_size: once
v_call: TRBV7-9
cdr3_aa: CASSRTADDEKLFF
cdr3_nt: TGTGCCAGCAGCCGAACAGCAGATGATGAAAAACTGTTTTTT

j_call: TRBJ1-3
d_call: -
clone_size: many
v_call: TRBV20-1
cdr3_aa: CSARGSISGNTIYF
cdr3_nt: TGCAGTGCTAGAGGAAGCATCTCTGGAAACACCATATATTTT

j_call: TRBJ2-1
d_call: TRBD2
clone_size: -
v_call: TRBV6-2/TRBV6-3
cdr3_aa: CASSYPRRLAPNEQFF
cdr3_nt: TGTGCCAGCAGTTACCCAAGGAGACTAGCGCCTAATGAGCAGTTCTTC

j_call: TRBJ1-5
d_call: -
clone_size: few
v_call: TRBV28
cdr3_aa: CASSFGGVGNSNQPQHF
cdr3_nt: TGTGCCAGCAGTTTCGGCGGGGTGGGTAATAGCAATCAGCCCCAGCATTTT

j_call: TRBJ2-3
d_call: TRBD2
clone_size: many
v_call: TRBV4-1
cdr3_aa: CASSQAGLAGVVDTQYF
cdr3_nt: TGCGCCAGCAGCCAGGCGGGACTAGCGGGAGTCGTAGATACGCAGTATTTT

j_call: TRBJ1-5
d_call: -
clone_size: few
v_call: TRBV7-9
cdr3_aa: CASSLQGDYQPQHF
cdr3_nt: TGTGCCAGCAGCTTACAAGGGGATTATCAGCCCCAGCATTTT

j_call: TRBJ2-1
d_call: -
clone_size: -
v_call: TRBV15
cdr3_aa: CATSRDIVRTRNNEQFF
cdr3_nt: TGTGCCACCAGCAGAGATATTGTGCGGACGCGTAACAATGAGCAGTTCTTC

j_call: TRBJ1-4
d_call: -
clone_size: many
v_call: TRBV12-3/TRBV12-4
cdr3_aa: CASSLIRTGKLFF
cdr3_nt: TGTGCCAGCAGTTTAATCAGAACAGGAAAACTGTTTTTT

j_call: TRBJ2-3
d_call: TRBD2
clone_size: -
v_call: TRBV20-1
cdr3_aa: CSAYGLAVFTDTQYF
cdr3_nt: TGCAGTGCTTATGGACTAGCGGTTTTCACAGATACGCAGTATTTT

j_call: TRBJ2-1
d_call: TRBD1
clone_size: many
v_call: TRBV7-3
cdr3_aa: CASSPAGGAYNEQFF
cdr3_nt: TGTGCCAGCAGCCCGGCAGGGGGTGCCTACAATGAGCAGTTCTTC

j_call: TRBJ1-4
d_call: TRBD1
clone_size: many
v_call: TRBV6-6
cdr3_aa: CASGRGGRGEKLFF
cdr3_nt: TGTGCCAGCGGGCGAGGGGGCAGGGGTGAAAAACTGTTTTTT

j_call: TRBJ2-3
d_call: TRBD1
clone_size: few
v_call: TRBV11-1
cdr3_aa: CASSPAGGWGTDTQYF
cdr3_nt: TGTGCCAGCAGCCCAGCAGGGGGCTGGGGCACAGATACGCAGTATTTT

j_call: TRBJ2-3
d_call: TRBD2
clone_size: -
v_call: TRBV6-6
cdr3_aa: CASSRTSGRGDTQYF
cdr3_nt: TGTGCCAGCAGCAGGACTAGCGGGAGAGGAGATACGCAGTATTTT

j_call: TRBJ2-3
d_call: TRBD2
clone_size: few
v_call: TRBV3-1
cdr3_aa: CASSHHSSGLAGPSGTQYF
cdr3_nt: TGTGCCAGCAGCCATCACTCATCGGGGCTAGCGGGACCCTCGGGTACGCAGTATTTT

j_call: TRBJ2-7
d_call: TRBD1
clone_size: few
v_call: TRBV5-1
cdr3_aa: CASSLAVGQGGEQYF
cdr3_nt: TGCGCCAGCAGCTTGGCCGTGGGACAGGGCGGGGAGCAGTACTTC

j_call: TRBJ2-2
d_call: -
clone_size: -
v_call: TRBV30
cdr3_aa: CAWSLGGYGELFF
cdr3_nt: TGTGCCTGGAGCCTCGGAGGATACGGGGAGCTGTTTTTT

j_call: TRBJ2-2
d_call: -
clone_size: many
v_call: TRBV20-1
cdr3_aa: CSASRESNTGELFF
cdr3_nt: TGCAGTGCTAGTCGGGAGTCGAACACCGGGGAGCTGTTTTTT

j_call: TRBJ1-1
d_call: TRBD1
clone_size: many
v_call: TRBV7-9
cdr3_aa: CASSDRGSHTEAFF
cdr3_nt: TGTGCCAGCAGCGACAGGGGTTCTCACACTGAAGCTTTCTTT

j_call: TRBJ2-5
d_call: TRBD2
clone_size: few
v_call: TRBV12-3/TRBV12-4
cdr3_aa: CASSPSGTLWGETQYF
cdr3_nt: TGTGCCAGCTCTCCCAGCGGGACTCTCTGGGGGGAGACCCAGTACTTC

j_call: TRBJ2-7
d_call: TRBD2
clone_size: few
v_call: TRBV7-2
cdr3_aa: CASSISGRAPEQYF
cdr3_nt: TGTGCCAGCAGCATTAGCGGGAGGGCCCCCGAGCAGTACTTC

j_call: TRBJ2-7
d_call: -
clone_size: many
v_call: TRBV7-6
cdr3_aa: CASSSESARGEQYF
cdr3_nt: TGTGCCAGCAGCTCCGAGTCAGCGCGGGGAGAGCAGTACTTC

j_call: TRBJ1-2
d_call: -
clone_size: few
v_call: TRBV29-1
cdr3_aa: CSVLDQGPLAFNYGYTF
cdr3_nt: TGCAGCGTTCTGGATCAGGGTCCCCTCGCCTTTAACTATGGCTACACCTTC

j_call: TRBJ1-1
d_call: -
clone_size: few
v_call: TRBV6-1
cdr3_aa: CASSAEFTEAFF
cdr3_nt: TGTGCCAGCAGTGCGGAGTTCACTGAAGCTTTCTTT

j_call: TRBJ1-6
d_call: TRBD1
clone_size: few
v_call: TRBV5-5
cdr3_aa: CASSSQGSVSPLHF
cdr3_nt: TGTGCCAGCAGTTCACAGGGGAGTGTGTCACCCCTCCACTTT

j_call: TRBJ2-1
d_call: TRBD2
clone_size: many
v_call: TRBV20-1
cdr3_aa: CSARPLAGDVLNEQFF
cdr3_nt: TGCAGTGCTAGACCTCTAGCGGGAGACGTTTTAAATGAGCAGTTCTTC

j_call: TRBJ2-1
d_call: -
clone_size: -
v_call: TRBV25-1
cdr3_aa: CASSDRGGNEQFF
cdr3_nt: TGTGCCAGCAGTGACAGGGGGGGGAATGAGCAGTTCTTC

j_call: TRBJ1-1
d_call: -
clone_size: -
v_call: TRBV6-5
cdr3_aa: CASRGVGDTEAFF
cdr3_nt: TGTGCCAGCAGGGGGGTAGGGGACACTGAAGCTTTCTTT

j_call: TRBJ2-7
d_call: -
clone_size: -
v_call: TRBV7-8
cdr3_aa: CASSLVFTGEQYF
cdr3_nt: TGTGCCAGCAGCTTAGTCTTCACCGGGGAGCAGTACTTC

j_call: TRBJ2-3
d_call: TRBD2
clone_size: few
v_call: TRBV29-1
cdr3_aa: CSVGRLAVTDTQYF
cdr3_nt: TGCAGCGTTGGGCGTCTAGCGGTAACAGATACGCAGTATTTT